This paragraph reports one T cell receptor beta chain. Its binding antigen is unknown. No base quality information exists; no much larger clone differs at one position. This entry comes from a study of CD8 T cells in Susac syndrome (dated by TCRdb to about 2019). Notes on the research overall: Whether CD8+ T cell activation and differentiation in Susac syndrome was antigen driven was tested using repertoire sequencing. The clonality of the CD8+ T cell repertoire was compared across over 9 healthy donors, about 14 Susac syndrome patients and around 15 multiple sclerosis patients.

High-throughput TCR beta sequencing profiled peripheral blood CD8+ and CD4+ T cells from healthy donors, Susac syndrome patients and multiple sclerosis patients. Treatment-naive patients with stable or active relapsing-remitting disease fulfilling revised McDonald criteria were used as multiple sclerosis controls. Bulk CD8+ and CD4+ T cells were purified by magnetic negative isolation, whereas CD8+ TEMRA cells were enriched by FACS. Blood was drawn into EDTA tubes, processed within 24 hours, and PBMCs were isolated by density gradient centrifugation. PBMCs intended for TCR sequencing were frozen in liquid nitrogen and were later thawed in a 37 degrees C water bath. A purity of at least 90% was achieved for sorted or isolated CD4+, CD8+ and CD8+ TEMRA cells. RNA was extracted using the RNeasy kit, and about 0.5 to 1 ug of the RNA was reverse transcribed with random hexamers. The immunoSEQ multiplex PCR assay, which covers 54 Vbeta and 13 Jbeta segments, was used to amplify TCR beta CDR3 regions. To correct PCR amplification bias, a synthetic template baseline was used for both primer optimization and computational correction. The study's own analysis went as follows. Only productive sequences were kept, with reads annotated to V, D and J genes according to IMGT and analyzed in immunoSEQ Analyzer. Clonality was computed as one minus Shannon entropy normalized by log2 of the number of productive unique sequences. For each patient and control, public and private clones were evaluated within the 100 most prevalent clones. A clone was defined as Susac-specific if it was absent from the healthy and MS cohorts, from some 980 published viral clones and from other ImmuneACCESS disease sequences. TCRdb took the public reads, trimmed them with fastp at Q25, ran MiXCR for clone calling and kept in-frame beta chains. For every CDR3 protein sequence, its rows merge into one entry that carries the most common genes and DNA. These V and J calls are TCRdb output, not the study's own analysis. This sample has about 400,000 distinct CDR3 sequences in its table, and 75% to 90% of those were observed once. The top ten clonotypes cover around 0.12% of the sample.

Summary of the overall study and its limitations: The study acknowledged that relatively few individuals were included in the TCR sequencing and HLA analysis.

Taken from cysteine to phenylalanine, the CDR3 has 13 residues. Of the read, only the CDR3 DNA is kept; its 39 bases are in frame from base 1. Trimming accounts for 6 bases at V and 4 bases at J, while the number of junction bases matched to no gene is 5. According to the germline V gene (reference sequence), CDR1 reads MNHNY and CDR2 reads SVGAGI. This clonotype originated in a human donor with multiple sclerosis. Sequencing was done on a sample of CD8+ T cells from PBMCs. The chain employs TRBV6-6 and TRBJ2-7; TRBD2 aligns with 8 central bases. DNA sequence: TGTGCCAGCAGCGAACTAGCGGATTACGAGCAGTACTTC. Protein translation: CASSELADYEQYF.